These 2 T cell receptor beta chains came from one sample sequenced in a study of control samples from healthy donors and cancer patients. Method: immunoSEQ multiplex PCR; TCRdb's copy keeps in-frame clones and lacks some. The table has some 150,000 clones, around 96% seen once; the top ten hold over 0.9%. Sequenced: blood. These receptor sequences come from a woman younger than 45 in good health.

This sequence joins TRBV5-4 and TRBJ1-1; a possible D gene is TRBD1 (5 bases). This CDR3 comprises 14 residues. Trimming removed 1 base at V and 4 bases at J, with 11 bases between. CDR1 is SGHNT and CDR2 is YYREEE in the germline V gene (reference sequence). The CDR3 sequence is CASSLWGVSTEAFF. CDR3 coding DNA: TGTGCCAGCAGCTTGTGGGGGGTGAGCACTGAAGCTTTCTTT.

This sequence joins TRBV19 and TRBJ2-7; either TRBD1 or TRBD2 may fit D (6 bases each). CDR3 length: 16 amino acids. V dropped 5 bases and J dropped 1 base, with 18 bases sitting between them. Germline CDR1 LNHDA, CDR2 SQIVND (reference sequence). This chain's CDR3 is CASSSTKGGVSYEQYF. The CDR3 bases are TGTGCCAGTAGTTCAACCAAGGGGGGAGTGTCCTACGAGCAGTACTTC.